The entry that follows covers one T cell receptor beta chain sequence. The assay was immunoSEQ multiplex PCR, and TCRdb's table has in-frame clones only and misses some. The table records some 350,000 clones, around 87% of them present only once. The data were taken from a study of blood T cell repertoires in COVID-19. This CDR3 has 10 residues. Germline V CDR1 and CDR2: MDHEN, SYDVKM. This TCR derives from a man aged 18 to 30 who had recovered from COVID-19. Input material: PBMCs or T cells enriched from blood (not recorded which). This chain uses TRBV28 with TRBJ1-1; D gene ambiguous. The CDR3 here is CVVEYTEAFF. CDR3 nucleotide sequence: TGTGTGGTCGAGTACACTGAAGCTTTCTTT. The full variable domain, rest sourced from reference TRBV28 and TRBJ1-1, is DVKVTQSSRYLVKRTGEKVFLECVQDMDHENMFWYRQDPGLGLRLIYFSYDVKMKEKGDIPEGYSVSREKKERFSLILESASTNQTSMYLCVVEYTEAFFGQGTRLTVV.